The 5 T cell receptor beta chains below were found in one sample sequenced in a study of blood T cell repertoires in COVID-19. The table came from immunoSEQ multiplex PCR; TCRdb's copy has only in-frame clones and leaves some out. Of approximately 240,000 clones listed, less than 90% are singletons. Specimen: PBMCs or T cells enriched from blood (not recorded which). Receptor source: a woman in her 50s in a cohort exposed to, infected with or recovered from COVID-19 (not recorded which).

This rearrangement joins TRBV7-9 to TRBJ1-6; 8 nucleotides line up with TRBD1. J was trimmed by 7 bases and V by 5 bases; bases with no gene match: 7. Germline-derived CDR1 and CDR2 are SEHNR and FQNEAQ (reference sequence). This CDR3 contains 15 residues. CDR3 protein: CASSARTGQNSPLHF. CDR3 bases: TGTGCCAGCAGCGCCCGGACAGGGCAGAATTCACCCCTCCACTTT.

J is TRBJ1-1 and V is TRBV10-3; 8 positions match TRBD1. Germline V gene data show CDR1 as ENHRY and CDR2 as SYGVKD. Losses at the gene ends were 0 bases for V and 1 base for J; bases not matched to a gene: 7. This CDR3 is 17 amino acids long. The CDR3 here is CAISESGYGTGNTEAFF. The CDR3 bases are TGTGCCATCAGTGAGTCGGGGTACGGGACAGGGAACACTGAAGCTTTCTTT.

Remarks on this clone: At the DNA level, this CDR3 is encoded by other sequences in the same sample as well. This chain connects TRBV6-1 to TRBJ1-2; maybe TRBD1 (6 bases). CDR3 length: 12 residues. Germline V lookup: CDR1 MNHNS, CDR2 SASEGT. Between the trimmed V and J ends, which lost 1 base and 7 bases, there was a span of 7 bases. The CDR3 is CASSEGGGGYTF. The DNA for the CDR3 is TGTGCCAGCAGTGAAGGAGGGGGTGGCTACACCTTC.

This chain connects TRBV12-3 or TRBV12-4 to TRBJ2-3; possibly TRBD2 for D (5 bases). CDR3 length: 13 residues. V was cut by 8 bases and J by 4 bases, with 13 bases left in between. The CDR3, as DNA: TGTGCCAGCTTCGTAGACGGGGCAGATACGCAGTATTTT. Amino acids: CASFVDGADTQYF.

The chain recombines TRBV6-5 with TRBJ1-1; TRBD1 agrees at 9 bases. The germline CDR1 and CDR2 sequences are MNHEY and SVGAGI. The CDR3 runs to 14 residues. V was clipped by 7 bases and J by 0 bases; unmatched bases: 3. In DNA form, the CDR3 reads TGTGCCAGCAAAGGACAGGGGATGAACACTGAAGCTTTCTTT. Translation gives CASKGQGMNTEAFF.